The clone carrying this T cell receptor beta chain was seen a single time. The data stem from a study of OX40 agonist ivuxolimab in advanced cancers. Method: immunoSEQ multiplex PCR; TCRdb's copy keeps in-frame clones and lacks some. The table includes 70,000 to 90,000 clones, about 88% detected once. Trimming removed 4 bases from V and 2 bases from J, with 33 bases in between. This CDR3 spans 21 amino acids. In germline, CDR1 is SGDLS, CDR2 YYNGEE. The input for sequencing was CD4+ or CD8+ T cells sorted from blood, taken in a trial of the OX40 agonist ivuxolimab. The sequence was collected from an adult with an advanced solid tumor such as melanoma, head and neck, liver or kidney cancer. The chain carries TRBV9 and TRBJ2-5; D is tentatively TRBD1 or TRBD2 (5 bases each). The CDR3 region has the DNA TGTGCCAGCAGCTCAGACACCCCCCCCTACCGGGACGGAAAACTACAAGAGACCCAGTACTTC. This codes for CASSSDTPPYRDGKLQETQYF.